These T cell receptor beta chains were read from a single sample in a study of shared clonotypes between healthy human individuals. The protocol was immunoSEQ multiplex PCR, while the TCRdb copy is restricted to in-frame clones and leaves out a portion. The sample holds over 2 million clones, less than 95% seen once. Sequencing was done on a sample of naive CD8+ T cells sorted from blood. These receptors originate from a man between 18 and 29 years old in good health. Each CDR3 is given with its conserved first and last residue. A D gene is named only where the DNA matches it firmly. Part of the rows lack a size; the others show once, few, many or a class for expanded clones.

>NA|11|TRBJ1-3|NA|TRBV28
TGTGCCAGCAGTTCAAGAAACACCATATATTTT
CASSSRNTIYF
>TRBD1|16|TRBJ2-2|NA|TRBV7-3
TGTGCCAGCAGCCACCATAGACAGGGAAACACCGGGGAGCTGTTTTTT
CASSHHRQGNTGELFF
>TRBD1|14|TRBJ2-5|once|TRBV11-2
TGTGCCAGCAGCCTCACAGGGGGCTGGGAGACCCAGTACTTC
CASSLTGGWETQYF
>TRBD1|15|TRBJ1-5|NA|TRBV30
TGTGCCTGGAGTGTAAAGGGGGCTGGCAATCAGCCCCAGCATTTT
CAWSVKGAGNQPQHF
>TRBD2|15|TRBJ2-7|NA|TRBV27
TGTGCCAGCAGTTCCCTTTCCGCGGGGGGGTACGAGCAGTACTTC
CASSSLSAGGYEQYF
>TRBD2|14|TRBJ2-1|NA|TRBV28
TGTGCCAGCAGTTTGAGGGTAGCGGGGAGGGAGCAGTTCTTC
CASSLRVAGREQFF
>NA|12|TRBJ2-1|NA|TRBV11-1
TGTGCCAGCAGCCCTCCAGGGCATGAGCAGTTCTTC
CASSPPGHEQFF
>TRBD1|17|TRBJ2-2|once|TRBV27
TGTGCCAGCAGCCTAGGGCCCGGGACAGGGGGCTCCGGGGAGCTGTTTTTT
CASSLGPGTGGSGELFF
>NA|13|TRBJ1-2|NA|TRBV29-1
TGCAGCGTCAATCCCATCAGTGACTTTGGCTACACCTTC
CSVNPISDFGYTF
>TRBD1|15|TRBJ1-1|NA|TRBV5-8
TGTGCCAGCAGCTTGTCGCCAGGGGGAGGCACTGAAGCTTTCTTT
CASSLSPGGGTEAFF
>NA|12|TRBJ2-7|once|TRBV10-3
TGTGCCACGGGGGGCCTGGCCTACGAGCAGTACTTC
CATGGLAYEQYF
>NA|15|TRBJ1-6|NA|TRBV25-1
TGTGCCAGCAGTACGGGCCTCTCCTATAATTCACCCCTCCACTTT
CASSTGLSYNSPLHF
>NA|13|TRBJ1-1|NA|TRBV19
TGTGCCAGCGACCCGAGGGGTTTCGGTGAAGCTTTCTTT
CASDPRGFGEAFF
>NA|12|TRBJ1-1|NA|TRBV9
TGTGCCAGCAGCGAAATGAACACTGAAGCTTTCTTT
CASSEMNTEAFF
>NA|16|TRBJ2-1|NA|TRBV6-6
TGTGCCAGCAGTTACTCGGTAGCGTCCCCTACAGATGAGCAGTTCTTC
CASSYSVASPTDEQFF
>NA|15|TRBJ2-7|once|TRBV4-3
TGCGCCAGCAGCCAAGATACGGGGGCTACGCGGGAGCAGTACTTC
CASSQDTGATREQYF
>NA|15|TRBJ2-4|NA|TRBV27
TGTGCCAGCAGTTTAGGGTCAGGGACCCAAAACATTCAGTGCTTC
CASSLGSGTQNIQCF
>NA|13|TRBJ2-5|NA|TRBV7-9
TGTGCCAGCACCCAAGACTGGGTGGAGACCCAGTACTTC
CASTQDWVETQYF
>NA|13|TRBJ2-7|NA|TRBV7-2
TGTGCCAGCAGCTTAAGGCCAACCTACGAGCAGTACTTC
CASSLRPTYEQYF
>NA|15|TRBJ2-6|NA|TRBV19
TGTGCCAGTAGTATTAGCCCCTCTGGGGCCAACGTCCTGACTTTC
CASSISPSGANVLTF
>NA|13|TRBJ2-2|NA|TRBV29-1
TGCAGCGTCGACAGCGCTTCCACCGGGGAGCTGTTTTTT
CSVDSASTGELFF
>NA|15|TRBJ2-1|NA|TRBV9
TGTGCCAGCCAATCCCCGGGGGCTAACTACAATGAGCAGTTCTTC
CASQSPGANYNEQFF
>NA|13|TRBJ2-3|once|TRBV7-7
TGTGCTAGCAGCTGGGGGGATACAGATACGCAGTATTTT
CASSWGDTDTQYF
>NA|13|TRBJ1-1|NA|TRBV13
TGTGCCAGCAGCTTAGGTCTGGAACCTGAAGCTTTCTTT
CASSLGLEPEAFF
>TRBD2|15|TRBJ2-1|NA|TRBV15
TGTGCCACCAACCGGGGACTAGCGGAATACAATGAGCAGTTCTTC
CATNRGLAEYNEQFF
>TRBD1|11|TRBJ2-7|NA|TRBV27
TGTGCCAGCAGAACAGGGGTCGAGCAGTACTTC
CASRTGVEQYF
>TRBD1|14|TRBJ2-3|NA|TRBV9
TGTGCCAGCAGCGAGGACAGGGCCGCAGATACGCAGTATTTT
CASSEDRAADTQYF
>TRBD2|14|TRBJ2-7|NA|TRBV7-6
TGTGCCAGCAGCTTGGGGACTAGCGGGGACGAGCAGTACTTC
CASSLGTSGDEQYF
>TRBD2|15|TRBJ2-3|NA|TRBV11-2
TGTGCCAGCAGCACGAGCGGGGGGGCCATCAATACGCAGTATTTT
CASSTSGGAINTQYF
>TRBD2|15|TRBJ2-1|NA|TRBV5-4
TGTGCCAGCAGCGGCGGGACTAGCGTGCGCAATGAGCAGTTCTTC
CASSGGTSVRNEQFF
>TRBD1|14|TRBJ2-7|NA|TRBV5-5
TGTGCCAGCAGCTTAGACAGGGGCTCCTACGAGCAGTACTTC
CASSLDRGSYEQYF
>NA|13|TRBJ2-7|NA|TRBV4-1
TGCGCCAGCAGCCCTAAGGCCACCTACGAGCAGTACTTC
CASSPKATYEQYF
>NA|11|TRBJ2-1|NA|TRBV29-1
TGCAGCGGAAAAAGGGGGGGTGAGCAGTTCTTC
CSGKRGGEQFF
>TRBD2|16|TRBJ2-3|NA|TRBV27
TGTGCCAGCAGCCTTACTCTAGCGGGGGGTGCAGATACGCAGTATTTT
CASSLTLAGGADTQYF
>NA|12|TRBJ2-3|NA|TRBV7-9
TGTGCCAGCAGCCCTCCCACAGATACGCAGTATTTT
CASSPPTDTQYF
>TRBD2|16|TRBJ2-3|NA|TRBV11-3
TGTGCCAGCAGCCCCGGACTAGCGGGACTCACAGATACGCAGTATTTT
CASSPGLAGLTDTQYF
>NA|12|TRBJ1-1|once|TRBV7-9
TGTGCCAGCAGCTTCTCGGACACTGAAGCTTTCTTT
CASSFSDTEAFF
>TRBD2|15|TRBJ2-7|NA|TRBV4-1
TGCGCCAGCAGCCAAGTTGTCGGGGGGGCCTACGAGCAGTACTTC
CASSQVVGGAYEQYF
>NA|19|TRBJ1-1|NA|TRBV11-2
TGTGCCAGCAGCTTAGGTTACCGGGACATCTCTTTTTGGGGTACTGAAGCTTTCTTT
CASSLGYRDISFWGTEAFF
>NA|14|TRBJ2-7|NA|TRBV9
TGTGCCAGCAGCGTAGGGGCAGGGGCCTACGAGCAGTACTTC
CASSVGAGAYEQYF
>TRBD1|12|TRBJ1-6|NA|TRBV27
TGTGCCAGCAGGGGACAGGAGATCTCCCTCCACTTT
CASRGQEISLHF
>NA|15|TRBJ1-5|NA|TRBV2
TGTGCCAGCAGTCTCCCGGACAGTTACAATCAGCCCCAGCATTTT
CASSLPDSYNQPQHF
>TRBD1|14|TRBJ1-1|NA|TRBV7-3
TGTGCCAGCCGGGACAGCCTCATGAACACTGAAGCTTTCTTT
CASRDSLMNTEAFF
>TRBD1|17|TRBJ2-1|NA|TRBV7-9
TGTGCCAGCAGCCCGGGGACCGGGACAGGGCTCTACAATGAGCAGTTCTTC
CASSPGTGTGLYNEQFF
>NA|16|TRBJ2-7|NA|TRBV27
TGTGCCAGCAGCTCCTGGGCCGGGGACACGTCCTACGAGCAGTACTTC
CASSSWAGDTSYEQYF
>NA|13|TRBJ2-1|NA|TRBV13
TGTGCCAGCAGCTCCGACAAGGACAATGAGCAGTTCTTC
CASSSDKDNEQFF
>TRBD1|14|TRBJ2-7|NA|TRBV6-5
TGTGCCAGCAGTTACAGTTCAGGGGGATACGAGCAGTACTTC
CASSYSSGGYEQYF
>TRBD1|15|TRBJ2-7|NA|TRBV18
TGTGCCAGCTCACCAGGGGCAGGGGGCGTCTACGAGCAGTACTTC
CASSPGAGGVYEQYF
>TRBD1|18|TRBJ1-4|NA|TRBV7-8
TGTGCCAGCAGCCCCCCTCGGACAGGGCGGGGACCTAATGAAAAACTGTTTTTT
CASSPPRTGRGPNEKLFF
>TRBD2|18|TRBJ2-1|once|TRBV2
TGTGCCAGCAGTGAAGAGCCCTGGACTAGCGGGGACCACAATGAGCAGTTCTTC
CASSEEPWTSGDHNEQFF
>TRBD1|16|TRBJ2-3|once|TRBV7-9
TGTGCCAGCAGCCAACCATCTTATGAGGGGGCTCATACGCAGTATTTT
CASSQPSYEGAHTQYF
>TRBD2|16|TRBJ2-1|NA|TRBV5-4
TGTGCCAGCAGCCTGGGGACTAGCCTCTCCTACAATGAGCAGTTCTTC
CASSLGTSLSYNEQFF
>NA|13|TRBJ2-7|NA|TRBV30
TGTGCCTGGGAAGACGGCAGCTCCTACGAGCAGTACTTC
CAWEDGSSYEQYF
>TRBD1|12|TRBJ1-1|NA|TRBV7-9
TGTGCCAGCAGCTCCGGGACAGGGGTCGCTTTCTTT
CASSSGTGVAFF